The source of this TCR beta chain is a study of T cells in Graves' hyperthyroidism and ophthalmopathy. The study's findings and limits: Model output signaled ophthalmopathy a median around 6.9 months ahead of onset. Peripheral blood also featured most of the thyroid clonotypes expanded above 0.001.

From RNA transcripts, TCR beta CDR3 regions were amplified. Researchers ran a first-round RT-PCR on the TCR CDR3 using the HTBI primer set. MiXCR was run by TCRdb on the multiplex PCR reads, yielding one entry per CDR3 protein. The data hold around 760,000 distinct CDR3 sequences, with under 45% observed a single time. Germline V gives CDR1 MNHEY, CDR2 SVGAGI. CDR3 length: 12 amino acids. V lost 6 bases to trimming and J lost 5 bases; unmatched junction nucleotides: 4. Uncontrolled infection, other autoimmune disease, pregnancy or lactation led to exclusion. A word on this clonotype: What it recognizes is unknown.

Sequenced: blood. This chain connects TRBV6-5 to TRBJ2-7, with 7 bases fitting TRBD2. The clonotype was recovered from a middle-aged woman with Graves' hyperthyroidism. The CDR3 is CASRSSGNEQYF. The CDR3 DNA follows: TGTGCCAGCAGGTCCAGCGGGAACGAGCAGTACTTC.